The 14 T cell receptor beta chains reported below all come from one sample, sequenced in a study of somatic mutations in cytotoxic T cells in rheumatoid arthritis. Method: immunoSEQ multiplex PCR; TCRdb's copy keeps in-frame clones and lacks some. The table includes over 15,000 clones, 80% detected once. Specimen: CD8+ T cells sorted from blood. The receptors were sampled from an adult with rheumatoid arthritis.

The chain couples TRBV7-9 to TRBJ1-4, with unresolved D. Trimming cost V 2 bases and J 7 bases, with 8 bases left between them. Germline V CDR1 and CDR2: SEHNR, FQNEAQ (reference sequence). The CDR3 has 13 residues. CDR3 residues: CASSLSDAEKLFF. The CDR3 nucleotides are TGTGCCAGCAGCTTAAGCGACGCTGAAAAACTGTTTTTT. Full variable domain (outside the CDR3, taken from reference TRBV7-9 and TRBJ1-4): DTGVSQNPRHKITKRGQNVTFRCDPISEHNRLYWYRQTLGQGPEFLTYFQNEAQLEKSRLLSDRFSAERPKGSFSTLEIQRTEQGDSAMYLCASSLSDAEKLFFGSGTQLSVL.

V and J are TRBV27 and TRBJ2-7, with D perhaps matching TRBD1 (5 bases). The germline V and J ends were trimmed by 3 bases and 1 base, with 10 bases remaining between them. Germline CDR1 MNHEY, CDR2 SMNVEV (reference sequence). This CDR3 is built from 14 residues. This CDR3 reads CASSLEGASYEQYF. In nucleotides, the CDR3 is TGTGCCAGCAGTTTGGAAGGGGCTTCCTACGAGCAGTACTTC.

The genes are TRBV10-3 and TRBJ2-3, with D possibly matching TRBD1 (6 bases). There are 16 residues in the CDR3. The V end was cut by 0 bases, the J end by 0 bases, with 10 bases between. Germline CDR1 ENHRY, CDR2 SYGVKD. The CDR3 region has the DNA TGTGCCATCAGTGAGTCGGACAGCGTCAGCACAGATACGCAGTATTTT. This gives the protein CAISESDSVSTDTQYF.

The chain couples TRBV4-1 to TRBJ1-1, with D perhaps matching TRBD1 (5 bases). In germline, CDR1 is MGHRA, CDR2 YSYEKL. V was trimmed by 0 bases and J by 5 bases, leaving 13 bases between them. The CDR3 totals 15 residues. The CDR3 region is CASSQDPGGWTEAFF. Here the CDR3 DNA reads TGCGCCAGCAGCCAAGATCCCGGGGGATGGACTGAAGCTTTCTTT.

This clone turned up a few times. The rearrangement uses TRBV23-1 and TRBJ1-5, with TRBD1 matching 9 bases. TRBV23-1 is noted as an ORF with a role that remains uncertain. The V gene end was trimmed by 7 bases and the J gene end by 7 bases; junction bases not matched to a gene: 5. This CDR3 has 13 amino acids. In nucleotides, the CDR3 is TGCGCCAGCAAGGGACAGGGCGACCAGCCCCAGCATTTT. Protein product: CASKGQGDQPQHF.

CDR3 sequence (DNA): TGCAGCGCCGGACCGACCAATGAGCAGTTCTTC. Its protein product is CSAGPTNEQFF. V usage is TRBV29-1 and J usage is TRBJ2-1; D uncertain. In germline, CDR1 is SQVTM, CDR2 ANQGSEA. CDR3 length: 11 residues. Trimming stripped 7 bases from V and 6 bases from J, with 10 bases between.

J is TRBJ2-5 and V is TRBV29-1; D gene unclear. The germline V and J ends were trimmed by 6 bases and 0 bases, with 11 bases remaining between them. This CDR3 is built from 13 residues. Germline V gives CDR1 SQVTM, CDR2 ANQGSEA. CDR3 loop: CSVETTYQETQYF. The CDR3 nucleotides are TGCAGCGTCGAGACAACGTACCAAGAGACCCAGTACTTC.

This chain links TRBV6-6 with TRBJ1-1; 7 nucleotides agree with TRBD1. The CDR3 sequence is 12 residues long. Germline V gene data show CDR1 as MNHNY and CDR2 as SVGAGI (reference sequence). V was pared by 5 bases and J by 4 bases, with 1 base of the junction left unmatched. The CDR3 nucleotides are TGTGCCAGCAGTAGACAGGGCACTGAAGCTTTCTTT. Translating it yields CASSRQGTEAFF.

The CDR3 region is CASSLEAHLPQYF. CDR3 bases: TGTGCCAGCAGCTTAGAAGCCCACCTCCCGCAGTATTTT. V gene TRBV11-2 combines with J gene TRBJ2-3; unclear D gene. This CDR3 region has 13 residues. Germline CDR1 is SGHAT and CDR2 is FQNNGV. V lost 0 bases and J lost 10, with 11 bases in between.

The chain's CDR3 is CASSSQGAGYGYTF. CDR3 coding DNA: TGTGCCAGCAGCTCCCAGGGGGCCGGCTATGGCTACACCTTC. The gene calls are TRBV5-4 and TRBJ1-2, with 8 bases identical to TRBD1. The germline gives CDR1 SGHNT, CDR2 YYREEE (reference sequence). The length of the CDR3 is 14 residues. Trimming at V came to 3 bases and at J to 4 bases, leaving 5 bases not matched to a gene.

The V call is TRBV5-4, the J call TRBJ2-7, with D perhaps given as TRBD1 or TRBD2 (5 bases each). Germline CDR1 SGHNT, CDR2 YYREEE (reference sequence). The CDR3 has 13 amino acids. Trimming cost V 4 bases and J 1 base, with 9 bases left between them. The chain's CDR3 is CASSQGESYEQYF. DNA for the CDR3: TGTGCCAGCAGCCAGGGAGAGTCCTACGAGCAGTACTTC.

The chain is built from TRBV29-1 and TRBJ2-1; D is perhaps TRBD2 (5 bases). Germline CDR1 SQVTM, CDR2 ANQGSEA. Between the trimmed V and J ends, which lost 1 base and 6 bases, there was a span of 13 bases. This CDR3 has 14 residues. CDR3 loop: CSVEVSDWLNEQFF. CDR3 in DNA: TGCAGCGTTGAAGTTTCGGACTGGCTCAATGAGCAGTTCTTC.

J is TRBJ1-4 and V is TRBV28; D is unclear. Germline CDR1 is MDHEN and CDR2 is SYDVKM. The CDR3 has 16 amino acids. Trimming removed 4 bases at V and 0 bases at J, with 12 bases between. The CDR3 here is CASSSGETATNEKLFF. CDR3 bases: TGTGCCAGCAGTTCTGGGGAGACCGCAACTAATGAAAAACTGTTTTTT.

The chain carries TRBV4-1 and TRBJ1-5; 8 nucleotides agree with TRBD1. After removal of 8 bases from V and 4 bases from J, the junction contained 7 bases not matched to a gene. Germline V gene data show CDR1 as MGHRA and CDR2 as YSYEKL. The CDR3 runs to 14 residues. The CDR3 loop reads CASRAQGANQPQHF. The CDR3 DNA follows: TGCGCCAGCCGCGCTCAGGGGGCTAATCAGCCCCAGCATTTT.